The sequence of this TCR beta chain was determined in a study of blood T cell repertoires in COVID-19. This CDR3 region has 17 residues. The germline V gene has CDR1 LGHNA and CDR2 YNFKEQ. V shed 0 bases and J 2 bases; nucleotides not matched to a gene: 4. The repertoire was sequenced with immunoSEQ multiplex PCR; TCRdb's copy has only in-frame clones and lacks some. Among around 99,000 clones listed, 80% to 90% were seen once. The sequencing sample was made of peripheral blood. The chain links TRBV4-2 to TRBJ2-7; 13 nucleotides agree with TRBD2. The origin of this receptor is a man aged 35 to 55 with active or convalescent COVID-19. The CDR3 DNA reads TGTGCCAGCAGCCAAGATGATGGGACTAGCGGGACCTACGAGCAGTACTTC. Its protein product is CASSQDDGTSGTYEQYF.